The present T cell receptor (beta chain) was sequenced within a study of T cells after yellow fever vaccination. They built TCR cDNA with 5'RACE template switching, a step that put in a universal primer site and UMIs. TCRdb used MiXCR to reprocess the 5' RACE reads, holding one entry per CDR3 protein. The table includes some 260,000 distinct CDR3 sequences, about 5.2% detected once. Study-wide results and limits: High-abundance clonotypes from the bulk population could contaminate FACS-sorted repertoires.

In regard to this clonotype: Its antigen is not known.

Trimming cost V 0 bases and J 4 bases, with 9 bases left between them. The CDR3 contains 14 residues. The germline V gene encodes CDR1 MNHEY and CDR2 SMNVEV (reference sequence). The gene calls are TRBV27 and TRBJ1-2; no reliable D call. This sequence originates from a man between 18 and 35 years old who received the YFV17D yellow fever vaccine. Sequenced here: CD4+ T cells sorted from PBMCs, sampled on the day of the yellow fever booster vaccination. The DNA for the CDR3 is TGTGCCAGCAGTTTATCCCCTGGAAGCTATGGCTACACCTTC. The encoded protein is CASSLSPGSYGYTF.